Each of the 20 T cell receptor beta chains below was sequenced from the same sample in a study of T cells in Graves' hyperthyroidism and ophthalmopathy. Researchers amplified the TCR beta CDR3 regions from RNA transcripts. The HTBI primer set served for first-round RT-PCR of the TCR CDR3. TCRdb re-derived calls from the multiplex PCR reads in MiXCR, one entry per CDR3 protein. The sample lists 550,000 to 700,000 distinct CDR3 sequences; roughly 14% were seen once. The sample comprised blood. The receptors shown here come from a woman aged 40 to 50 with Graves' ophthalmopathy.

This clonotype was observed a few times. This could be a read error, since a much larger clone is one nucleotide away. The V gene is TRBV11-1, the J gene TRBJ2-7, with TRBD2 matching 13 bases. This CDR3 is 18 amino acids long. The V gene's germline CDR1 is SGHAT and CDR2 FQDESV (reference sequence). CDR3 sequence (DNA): TGTGCCAGCAGCTCCCGGACTAGCGGGAGCGTGGGGTCCTGCGAGCAGTACTTC. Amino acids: CASSSRTSGSVGSCEQYF.

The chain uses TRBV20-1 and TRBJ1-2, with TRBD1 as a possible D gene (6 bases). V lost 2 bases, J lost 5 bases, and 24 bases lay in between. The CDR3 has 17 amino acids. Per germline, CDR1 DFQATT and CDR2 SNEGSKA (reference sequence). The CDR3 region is CSARSTDEGQRIYGYTF. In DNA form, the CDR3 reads TGCAGTGCTAGAAGCACGGATGAAGGACAGAGGATTTATGGCTACACCTTC.

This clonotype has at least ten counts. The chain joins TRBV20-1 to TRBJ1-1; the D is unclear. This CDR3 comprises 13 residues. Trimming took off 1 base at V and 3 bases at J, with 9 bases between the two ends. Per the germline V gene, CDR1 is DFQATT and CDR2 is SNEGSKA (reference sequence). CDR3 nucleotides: TGCAGTGCTAGAGGGACGAGGGACACTGAAGCTTTCTTT. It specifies CSARGTRDTEAFF.

The CDR3 spells CASRPGTGVSPLHF. The CDR3 bases are TGTGCCAGCAGGCCGGGGACAGGGGTGTCACCCCTCCACTTT. This sequence joins TRBV6-1 and TRBJ1-6, with TRBD1 identical over 10 bases. J was trimmed by 10 bases and V by 6 bases; bases with no gene match: 6. The CDR3 loop spans 14 amino acids. Germline-derived CDR1 and CDR2 are MNHNS and SASEGT.

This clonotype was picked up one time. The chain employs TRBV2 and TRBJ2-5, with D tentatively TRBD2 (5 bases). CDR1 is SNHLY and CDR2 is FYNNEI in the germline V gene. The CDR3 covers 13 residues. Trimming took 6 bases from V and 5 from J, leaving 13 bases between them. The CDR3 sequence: CASRREGGETQYF. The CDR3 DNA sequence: TGTGCCAGCAGGCGCGAGGGTGGCGAGACCCAGTACTTC.

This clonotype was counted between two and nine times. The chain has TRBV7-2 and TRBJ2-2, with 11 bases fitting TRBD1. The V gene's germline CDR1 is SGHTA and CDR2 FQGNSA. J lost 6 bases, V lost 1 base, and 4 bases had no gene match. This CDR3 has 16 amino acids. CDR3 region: CASSLGRDRGAGELFF. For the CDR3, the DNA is TGTGCCAGCAGCTTAGGGCGGGACAGGGGGGCCGGGGAGCTGTTTTTT. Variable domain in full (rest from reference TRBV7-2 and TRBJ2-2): GAGVSQSPSNKVTEKGKDVELRCDPISGHTALYWYRQSLGQGLEFLIYFQGNSAPDKSGLPSDRFSAERTGGSVSTLTIQRTQQEDSAVYLCASSLGRDRGAGELFFGEGSRLTVL.

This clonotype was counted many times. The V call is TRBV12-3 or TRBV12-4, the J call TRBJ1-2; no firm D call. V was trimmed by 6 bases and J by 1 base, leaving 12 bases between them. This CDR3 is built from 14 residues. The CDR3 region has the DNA TGTGCCAGCAGGGGAGGGAACCTTAACTATGGCTACACCTTC. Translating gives CASRGGNLNYGYTF.

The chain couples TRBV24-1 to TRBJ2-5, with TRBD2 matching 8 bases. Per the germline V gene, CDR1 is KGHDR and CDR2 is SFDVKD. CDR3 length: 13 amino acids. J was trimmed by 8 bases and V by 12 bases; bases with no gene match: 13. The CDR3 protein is CASASGSGGTQYF. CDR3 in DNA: TGTGCCTCGGCTAGCGGGTCCGGGGGAACCCAGTACTTC.

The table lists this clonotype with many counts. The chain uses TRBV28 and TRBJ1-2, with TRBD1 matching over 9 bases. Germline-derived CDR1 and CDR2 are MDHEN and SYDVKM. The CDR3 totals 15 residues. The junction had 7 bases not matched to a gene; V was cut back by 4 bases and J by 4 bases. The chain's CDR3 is CASSSAGTGIYGYTF. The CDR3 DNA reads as TGTGCCAGCAGTTCCGCCGGGACAGGGATCTATGGCTACACCTTC.

This chain's CDR3 is CASSAWEGRNTEAFF. CDR3 nucleotide sequence: TGTGCCAGCAGCGCGTGGGAGGGAAGGAACACTGAAGCTTTCTTT. The chain has TRBV7-2 and TRBJ1-1; the D is unclear. CDR1 SGHTA and CDR2 FQGNSA come from the germline V gene. The CDR3 runs 15 residues. The V and J ends lost 5 bases and 1 base respectively, with 14 bases between them.

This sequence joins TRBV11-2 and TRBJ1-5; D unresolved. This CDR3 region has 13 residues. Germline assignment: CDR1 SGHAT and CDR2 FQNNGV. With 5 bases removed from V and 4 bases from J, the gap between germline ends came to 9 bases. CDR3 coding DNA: TGTGCCAGCAGCATGGACGTAAATCAGCCCCAGCATTTT. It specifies CASSMDVNQPQHF.

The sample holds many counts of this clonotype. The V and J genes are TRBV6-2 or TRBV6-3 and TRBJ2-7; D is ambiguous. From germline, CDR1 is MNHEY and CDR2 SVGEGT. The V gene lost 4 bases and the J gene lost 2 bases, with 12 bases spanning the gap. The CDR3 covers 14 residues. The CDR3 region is CASSSHVNTYEQYF. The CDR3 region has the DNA TGTGCCAGCAGTTCACACGTGAATACCTACGAGCAGTACTTC.

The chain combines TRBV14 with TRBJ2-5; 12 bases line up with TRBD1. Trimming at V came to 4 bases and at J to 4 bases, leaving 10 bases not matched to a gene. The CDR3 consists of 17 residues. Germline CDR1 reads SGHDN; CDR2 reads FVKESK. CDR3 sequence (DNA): TGTGCCAGCAGCCTACCCGGGACAGGGGGCAGCGCAGAGACCCAGTACTTC. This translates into CASSLPGTGGSAETQYF.

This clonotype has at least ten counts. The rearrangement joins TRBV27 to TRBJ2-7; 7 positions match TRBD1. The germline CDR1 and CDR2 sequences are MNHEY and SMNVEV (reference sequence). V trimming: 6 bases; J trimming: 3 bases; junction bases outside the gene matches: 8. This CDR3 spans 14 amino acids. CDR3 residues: CASRPRGIDYEQYF. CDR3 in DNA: TGTGCCAGCAGGCCCAGGGGGATCGACTACGAGCAGTACTTC.

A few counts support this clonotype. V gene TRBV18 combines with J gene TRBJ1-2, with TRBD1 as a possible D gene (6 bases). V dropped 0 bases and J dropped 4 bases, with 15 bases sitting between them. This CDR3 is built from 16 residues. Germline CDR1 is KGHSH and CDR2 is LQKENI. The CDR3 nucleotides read TGTGCCAGCTCACCACCGAGCGCCAGGGGTGCCTATGGCTACACCTTC. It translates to CASSPPSARGAYGYTF.

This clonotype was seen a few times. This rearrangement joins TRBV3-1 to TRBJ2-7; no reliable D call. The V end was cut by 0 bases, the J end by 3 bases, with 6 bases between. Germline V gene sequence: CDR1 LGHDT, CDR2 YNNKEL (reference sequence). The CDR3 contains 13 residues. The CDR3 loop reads CASSQDLNYEQYF. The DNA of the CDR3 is TGTGCCAGCAGCCAAGATCTGAACTACGAGCAGTACTTC.

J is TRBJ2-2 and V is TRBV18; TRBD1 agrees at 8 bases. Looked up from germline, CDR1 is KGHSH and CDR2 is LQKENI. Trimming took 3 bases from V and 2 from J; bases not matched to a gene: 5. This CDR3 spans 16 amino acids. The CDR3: CASSPSQGANTGELFF. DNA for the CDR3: TGTGCCAGCTCACCGTCCCAGGGGGCAAACACCGGGGAGCTGTTTTTT.

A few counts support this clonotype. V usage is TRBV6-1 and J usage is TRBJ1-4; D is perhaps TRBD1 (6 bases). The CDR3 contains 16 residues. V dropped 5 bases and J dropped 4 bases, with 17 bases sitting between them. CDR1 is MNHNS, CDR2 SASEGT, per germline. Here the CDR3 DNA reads TGTGCCAGCAGTACCCAGGGGACGGCTGATAATGAAAAACTGTTTTTT. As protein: CASSTQGTADNEKLFF.

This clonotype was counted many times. For the CDR3, the DNA is TGTGCCAGCAGCCAATTATCAGGGGATAGCGAGCAGTACTTC. This sequence encodes CASSQLSGDSEQYF. The V and J genes are TRBV16 and TRBJ2-7; maybe TRBD1 (6 bases). This CDR3 comprises 14 residues. Trimming shortened V by 1 base and J by 6 bases, and 13 bases separated the two germline ends. Per the germline V gene, CDR1 is KGHSY and CDR2 is FQNENV.

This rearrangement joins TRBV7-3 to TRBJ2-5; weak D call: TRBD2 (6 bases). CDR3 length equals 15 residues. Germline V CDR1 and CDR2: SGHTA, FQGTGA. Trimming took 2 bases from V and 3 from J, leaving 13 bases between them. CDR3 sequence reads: CASSLGRTGEETQYF. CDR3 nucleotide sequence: TGTGCCAGCAGCTTAGGGCGGACGGGGGAAGAGACCCAGTACTTC.